These T cell receptor beta chains were read from a single sample in a study of shared clonotypes between healthy human individuals. The method was immunoSEQ multiplex PCR; TCRdb's version includes in-frame clones alone and lacks a portion of them. Of fewer than 800,000 clones listed, about 92% were seen once; the top ten hold roughly 24%. The material sequenced was naive CD8+ T cells sorted from blood. The receptors originated from a man aged 30 to 45 in good health. The CDR3 runs from the conserved cysteine through the conserved F or W. D genes are given only for firm matches. Expanded clones get a size class; other rows say once, few or many, or leave the size out.

V: TRBV11-1; J: TRBJ2-2; D: .; size: .; CDR3: CASSLETGFEDTGELFF; DNA: TGTGCCAGCAGCTTAGAGACTGGGTTCGAGGACACCGGGGAGCTGTTTTTT
V: TRBV5-1; J: TRBJ2-1; D: TRBD2; size: once; CDR3: CASSLDIAGESLIEQFF; DNA: TGCGCCAGCAGCTTGGATATAGCGGGAGAATCCTTGATTGAGCAGTTCTTC
V: TRBV28; J: TRBJ2-7; D: TRBD1; size: .; CDR3: CASSYILGTGFDEQYF; DNA: TGTGCCAGCAGTTACATCTTAGGGACAGGGTTCGACGAGCAGTACTTC
V: TRBV27; J: TRBJ1-1; D: .; size: .; CDR3: CASSGINTEAFF; DNA: TGTGCCAGCAGTGGCATTAACACTGAAGCTTTCTTT
V: TRBV7-9; J: TRBJ2-2; D: TRBD2; size: .; CDR3: CASSLSGRTGELFF; DNA: TGTGCCAGCAGCCTTAGCGGGAGGACCGGGGAGCTGTTTTTT
V: TRBV7-9; J: TRBJ2-2; D: TRBD2; size: .; CDR3: CASSPTSGRIGELFF; DNA: TGTGCCAGCAGCCCAACTAGCGGGAGGATCGGGGAGCTGTTTTTT
V: TRBV29-1; J: TRBJ2-5; D: TRBD2; size: .; CDR3: CSVERGSGSETQYF; DNA: TGCAGCGTTGAGCGGGGTAGCGGGAGTGAGACCCAGTACTTC
V: TRBV4-1; J: TRBJ2-1; D: .; size: .; CDR3: CASSQVNRMDEQFF; DNA: TGCGCCAGCAGCCAAGTTAATAGAATGGATGAGCAGTTCTTC
V: TRBV27; J: TRBJ2-5; D: .; size: .; CDR3: CASSLSIWGETQYF; DNA: TGTGCCAGCAGTTTATCTATCTGGGGAGAGACCCAGTACTTC
V: TRBV10-3; J: TRBJ2-7; D: .; size: .; CDR3: CAISETVEQYF; DNA: TGTGCCATCAGTGAGACGGTCGAGCAGTACTTC
V: TRBV29-1; J: TRBJ2-3; D: .; size: .; CDR3: CSALLLTDTQYF; DNA: TGCAGCGCCCTCTTATTGACAGATACGCAGTATTTT
V: TRBV27; J: TRBJ2-1; D: .; size: .; CDR3: CASSLSAGGRYNEQFF; DNA: TGTGCCAGCAGTTTATCAGCGGGCGGCCGATACAATGAGCAGTTCTTC
V: TRBV21-1; J: TRBJ2-7; D: .; size: .; CDR3: CASSLEPRDYEQYF; DNA: TGTGCCAGCAGCTTAGAACCCAGGGACTACGAGCAGTACTTC
V: TRBV7-9; J: TRBJ2-4; D: .; size: .; CDR3: CASSDTSKAKNIQYF; DNA: TGTGCCAGCAGCGATACGTCCAAAGCCAAAAACATTCAGTACTTC
V: TRBV7-9; J: TRBJ2-1; D: TRBD2; size: once; CDR3: CASSKRGGQGYNEQFF; DNA: TGTGCCAGCAGCAAACGGGGGGGCCAGGGGTACAATGAGCAGTTCTTC
V: TRBV19; J: TRBJ2-2; D: .; size: .; CDR3: CASSMTGSYTGELFF; DNA: TGTGCCAGTAGTATGACCGGCTCCTACACCGGGGAGCTGTTTTTT
V: TRBV13; J: TRBJ2-7; D: TRBD1; size: .; CDR3: CASSPSGTGTYEQYF; DNA: TGTGCCAGCAGCCCCTCAGGGACAGGGACCTACGAGCAGTACTTC
V: TRBV4-3; J: TRBJ2-1; D: TRBD2; size: .; CDR3: CASSQEALAAYNEQFF; DNA: TGCGCCAGCAGCCAAGAAGCACTAGCGGCCTACAATGAGCAGTTCTTC
V: TRBV7-9; J: TRBJ2-1; D: .; size: once; CDR3: CASSRRPPGNSYNEQFF; DNA: TGTGCCAGCAGCCGGCGTCCCCCGGGCAACTCCTACAATGAGCAGTTCTTC
V: TRBV29-1; J: TRBJ2-7; D: TRBD1; size: .; CDR3: CSVESRQGMHF; DNA: TGCAGCGTTGAAAGTCGACAGGGTATGCACTTC
V: TRBV7-2; J: TRBJ1-2; D: .; size: few; CDR3: CASSLAQGFGYTF; DNA: TGTGCCAGCAGCTTAGCGCAAGGGTTTGGCTACACCTTC
V: TRBV7-2; J: TRBJ1-2; D: TRBD1; size: .; CDR3: CASSPVGDRGHGYTF; DNA: TGTGCCAGCAGCCCCGTGGGAGACAGGGGGCATGGCTACACCTTC
V: TRBV29-1; J: TRBJ2-1; D: .; size: .; CDR3: CSVEEAGVLHEQFF; DNA: TGCAGCGTTGAAGAGGCAGGGGTACTCCATGAGCAGTTCTTC
V: TRBV4-2; J: TRBJ2-7; D: TRBD2; size: .; CDR3: CASSHPSGTATYEQYF; DNA: TGTGCCAGCAGCCACCCTAGCGGGACGGCAACCTACGAGCAGTACTTC
V: TRBV19; J: TRBJ2-1; D: .; size: .; CDR3: CASTRGAVSYNEQFF; DNA: TGTGCCAGTACCCGTGGGGCGGTCTCCTACAATGAGCAGTTCTTC
V: TRBV9; J: TRBJ2-3; D: TRBD1; size: .; CDR3: CASSTGTGGRGVPTDTQYF; DNA: TGTGCCAGCAGCACCGGGACAGGGGGCCGAGGAGTTCCCACAGATACGCAGTATTTT
V: TRBV29-1; J: TRBJ1-1; D: .; size: .; CDR3: CSVSGERTEAFF; DNA: TGCAGCGTGTCGGGAGAAAGGACTGAAGCTTTCTTT
V: TRBV30; J: TRBJ1-1; D: .; size: .; CDR3: CAWSVGQNTEAFF; DNA: TGTGCCTGGAGTGTTGGGCAGAACACTGAAGCTTTCTTT
V: TRBV28; J: TRBJ1-3; D: .; size: .; CDR3: CASNWENGNTIYF; DNA: TGTGCCAGCAACTGGGAAAATGGAAACACCATATATTTT
V: TRBV4-3; J: TRBJ2-7; D: TRBD2; size: .; CDR3: CASSQSRSGVTYEQYF; DNA: TGCGCCAGCAGCCAATCTCGAAGCGGGGTAACCTACGAGCAGTACTTC
V: TRBV19; J: TRBJ1-5; D: TRBD1; size: .; CDR3: CASSGGTGLIYQPQHF; DNA: TGTGCCAGTAGTGGGGGGACAGGGTTAATTTATCAGCCCCAGCATTTT
V: TRBV5-5; J: TRBJ2-5; D: .; size: .; CDR3: CASSSPQGFETQYF; DNA: TGTGCCAGCAGCTCCCCCCAGGGTTTTGAGACCCAGTACTTC
V: TRBV5-4; J: TRBJ2-7; D: .; size: .; CDR3: CASSFSGQPRNEQYF; DNA: TGTGCCAGCAGCTTCTCCGGACAGCCTCGAAACGAGCAGTACTTC
V: TRBV5-1; J: TRBJ2-2; D: .; size: .; CDR3: CASRPSRNTGELFF; DNA: TGCGCCAGCAGACCAAGTAGGAACACCGGGGAGCTGTTTTTT
V: TRBV28; J: TRBJ2-2; D: .; size: .; CDR3: CASSPPSTGRTGELFF; DNA: TGTGCCAGCAGTCCCCCGAGCACCGGGCGCACCGGGGAGCTGTTTTTT
V: TRBV7-6; J: TRBJ2-1; D: TRBD2; size: .; CDR3: CASKREQDYNEQFF; DNA: TGTGCCAGCAAGCGGGAGCAGGACTACAATGAGCAGTTCTTC
V: TRBV29-1; J: TRBJ1-1; D: .; size: .; CDR3: CSVDQGRTEAFF; DNA: TGCAGCGTTGACCAGGGGAGAACTGAAGCTTTCTTT
V: TRBV18; J: TRBJ2-3; D: TRBD2; size: .; CDR3: CASSATGTVRSGRARDTQYF; DNA: TGTGCCAGCTCCGCGACAGGGACTGTTCGTAGCGGGAGGGCCAGAGATACGCAGTATTTT
V: TRBV10-3; J: TRBJ2-3; D: .; size: .; CDR3: CAISESGDTQYF; DNA: TGTGCCATCAGTGAGTCAGGAGATACGCAGTATTTT
V: TRBV5-1; J: TRBJ2-2; D: .; size: .; CDR3: CASSLGRSTPNTGELFF; DNA: TGCGCCAGCAGCTTGGGCAGATCTACTCCGAACACCGGGGAGCTGTTTTTT
V: TRBV6-5; J: TRBJ2-3; D: .; size: .; CDR3: CASTPKEQADTQYF; DNA: TGTGCCAGCACCCCTAAGGAGCAGGCAGATACGCAGTATTTT
V: TRBV29-1; J: TRBJ1-4; D: .; size: .; CDR3: CSVEAGGGEKLFF; DNA: TGCAGCGTTGAAGCGGGGGGCGGTGAAAAACTGTTTTTT
V: TRBV15; J: TRBJ2-7; D: .; size: .; CDR3: CATSGNRAIQYF; DNA: TGTGCCACCAGCGGGAACCGGGCGATCCAGTACTTC
V: TRBV7-9; J: TRBJ2-1; D: TRBD2; size: .; CDR3: CASSLALGLGYNEQFF; DNA: TGTGCCAGCAGCTTAGCGTTGGGACTAGGATACAATGAGCAGTTCTTC
V: TRBV11-2; J: TRBJ2-7; D: TRBD2; size: .; CDR3: CASSLVPGLAGYEQYF; DNA: TGTGCCAGCAGCTTAGTCCCGGGACTAGCGGGGTACGAGCAGTACTTC
V: TRBV5-6; J: TRBJ2-5; D: .; size: .; CDR3: CASSPGPASRETQYF; DNA: TGTGCCAGCAGCCCCGGGCCGGCCTCGCGGGAGACCCAGTACTTC
V: TRBV19; J: TRBJ2-3; D: .; size: .; CDR3: CASSLGLPTDTQYF; DNA: TGTGCCAGTAGTCTTGGTCTGCCGACAGATACGCAGTATTTT
V: TRBV7-7; J: TRBJ2-3; D: .; size: .; CDR3: CASSSGLGADTQYF; DNA: TGTGCTAGCAGCTCCGGACTGGGGGCAGATACGCAGTATTTT
V: TRBV5-5; J: TRBJ1-1; D: .; size: .; CDR3: CASSLAGGREAFF; DNA: TGTGCCAGCAGCTTGGCTGGGGGCCGGGAAGCTTTCTTT
V: TRBV13; J: TRBJ2-3; D: .; size: .; CDR3: CASSLAAGDTQYF; DNA: TGTGCCAGCAGCTTAGCCGCCGGAGATACGCAGTATTTT
V: TRBV27; J: TRBJ1-2; D: .; size: .; CDR3: CASSLSLRGLGYTF; DNA: TGTGCCAGCAGTTTATCGCTGCGAGGGTTGGGCTACACCTTC
V: TRBV4-1; J: TRBJ2-5; D: .; size: once; CDR3: CASSLSPRGDSETQYF; DNA: TGCGCCAGCAGCCTAAGCCCTAGAGGCGATTCAGAGACCCAGTACTTC
V: TRBV15; J: TRBJ2-7; D: TRBD1; size: .; CDR3: CATGRDRASYEQYF; DNA: TGTGCCACCGGCCGGGACAGGGCGTCCTACGAGCAGTACTTC
V: TRBV7-9; J: TRBJ2-7; D: .; size: .; CDR3: CASSLVGGPYEQYF; DNA: TGTGCCAGCAGCTTAGTCGGGGGTCCCTACGAGCAGTACTTC
V: TRBV5-6; J: TRBJ2-7; D: TRBD2; size: .; CDR3: CASSSERESPYEQYF; DNA: TGTGCCAGCAGCTCTGAGCGGGAGTCCCCCTACGAGCAGTACTTC
V: TRBV5-5; J: TRBJ2-5; D: .; size: .; CDR3: CASSLDFGEGYETQYF; DNA: TGTGCCAGCAGCTTGGATTTCGGTGAAGGCTACGAGACCCAGTACTTC